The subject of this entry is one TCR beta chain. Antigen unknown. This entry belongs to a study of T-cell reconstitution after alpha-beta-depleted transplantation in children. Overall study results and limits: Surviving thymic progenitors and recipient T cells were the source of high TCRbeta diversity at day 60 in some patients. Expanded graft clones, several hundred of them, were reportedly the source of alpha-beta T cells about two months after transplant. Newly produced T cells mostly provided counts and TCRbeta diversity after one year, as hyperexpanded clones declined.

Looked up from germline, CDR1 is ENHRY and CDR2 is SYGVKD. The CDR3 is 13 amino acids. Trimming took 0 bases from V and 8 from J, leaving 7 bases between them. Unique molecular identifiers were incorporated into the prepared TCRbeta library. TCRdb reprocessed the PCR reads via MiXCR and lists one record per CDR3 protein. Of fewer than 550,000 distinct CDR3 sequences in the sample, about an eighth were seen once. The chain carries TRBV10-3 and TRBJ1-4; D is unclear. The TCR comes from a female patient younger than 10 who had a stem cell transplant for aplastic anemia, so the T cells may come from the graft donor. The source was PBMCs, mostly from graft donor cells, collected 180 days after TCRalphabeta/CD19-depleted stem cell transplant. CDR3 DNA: TGTGCCATCAGTGAGTCGATTTCGGAAAAACTGTTTTTT. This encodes CAISESISEKLFF.